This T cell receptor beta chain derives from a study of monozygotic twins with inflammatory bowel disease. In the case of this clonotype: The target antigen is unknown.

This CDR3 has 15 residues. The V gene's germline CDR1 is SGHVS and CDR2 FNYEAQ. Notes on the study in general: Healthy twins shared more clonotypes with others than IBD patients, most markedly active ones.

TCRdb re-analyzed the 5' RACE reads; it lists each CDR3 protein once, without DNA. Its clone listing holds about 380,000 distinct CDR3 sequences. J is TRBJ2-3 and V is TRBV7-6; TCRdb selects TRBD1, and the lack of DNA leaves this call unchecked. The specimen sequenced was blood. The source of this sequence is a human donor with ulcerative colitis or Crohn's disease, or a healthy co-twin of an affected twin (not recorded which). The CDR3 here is CASSLDSHYTDTQYF.